Following are 24 T cell receptor beta chains from one sample sequenced in a study of cytomegalovirus exposure and HLA in healthy donors. The PCR had 60 Vbeta and 13 Jbeta primers. Repertoires were generated with immunoSEQ multiplex PCR, while TCRdb's copy carries only in-frame clones and drops some. This table holds under 200,000 clones, about 86% found once. The sample consisted of PBMCs. These receptors all stem from a woman younger than 45 in good health and CMV-seronegative.

The chain combines TRBV21-1 with TRBJ2-7; TRBD2, the table's D call, was not compared with the DNA. TRBV21-1 is a listed pseudogene. The CDR3 contains 11 residues. CDR3 sequence (DNA): TGTGCCAGCAGAGGCGGCTACGAGCAGTACTTC. It codes for CASRGGYEQYF.

The CDR3: CASSLDTESYGYTF. CDR3 DNA sequence: TGCGCCAGCAGCTTGGACACCGAATCCTATGGCTACACCTTC. V is TRBV5-1 and J is TRBJ1-2; D is ambiguous. The germline V gene has CDR1 SGHRS and CDR2 YFSETQ. The CDR3 loop spans 14 amino acids. V shed 0 bases and J shed 4 bases, with 10 bases lying between them.

The rearrangement links TRBV10-3 to TRBJ2-7; 7 nucleotides align to TRBD2. V gave up 9 bases and J gave up 3 bases; unmatched junction bases: 5. Germline V gene lookup returns CDR1 ENHRY and CDR2 SYGVKD. There are 12 residues in the CDR3. DNA for the CDR3: TGTGCCATAAGGGACTACGGCTACGAGCAGTACTTC. Its translation is CAIRDYGYEQYF.

The DNA of the CDR3 is TGTGCCATCAGTCGAATATCAAGCGGTGAGCGGGAGGGACTGCCGTTTGGCTACGAGCAGTACTTC. Its protein is CAISRISSGEREGLPFGYEQYF. The V and J genes are TRBV10-3 and TRBJ2-7, with 10 bases matching TRBD2. Germline V gives CDR1 ENHRY, CDR2 SYGVKD. Losses at the gene ends were 5 bases for V and 3 bases for J; bases not matched to a gene: 28. The CDR3 has 22 residues.

The chain employs TRBV5-1 and TRBJ1-1; D is unclear. Trimming cost V 3 bases and J 5 bases, with 11 bases left between them. The CDR3 is made up of 13 amino acids. The germline CDR1 and CDR2 sequences are SGHRS and YFSETQ. Here the CDR3 reads CASSSPARTEAFF. In DNA, the CDR3 is TGCGCCAGCAGCTCCCCGGCGCGGACTGAAGCTTTCTTT.

The V call is TRBV21-1, the J call TRBJ2-4; the table's D gene call, TRBD2, was not cross checked with the DNA. TRBV21-1 is a pseudogene. The CDR3 has 15 residues. The CDR3 DNA reads as TGTGCCAGCAGCAAAAGAGCGGTAGCCAAAAACATTCAGTACTTC. Its translation is CASSKRAVAKNIQYF.

In its sample, this clone was seen a few times. V is TRBV21-1 and J is TRBJ2-3; the listed D gene, TRBD2, was not tested against the DNA. TRBV21-1 is a documented pseudogene. The CDR3 is 18 residues long. The CDR3 reads CAPRAGLAGETSWDTQYF. The CDR3 DNA reads TGTGCGCCACGGGCGGGACTAGCGGGGGAGACCTCATGGGATACGCAGTATTTT.

This chain uses TRBV6-1 with TRBJ1-1; D might be TRBD1 (5 bases). Trimming cost V 3 bases and J 3 bases, with 14 bases left between them. The CDR3 sequence is 15 residues long. Germline V CDR1 and CDR2: MNHNS, SASEGT. CDR3 nucleotide sequence: TGTGCCAGCAGTGACGTCCCCAGGGCAGACACTGAAGCTTTCTTT. Amino acids: CASSDVPRADTEAFF.

Notes on this clone: Other DNA sequences in the same sample also yield this CDR3. The chain uses TRBV27 and TRBJ2-2; no reliable D call. The germline V gene has CDR1 MNHEY and CDR2 SMNVEV (reference sequence). This CDR3 comprises 12 residues. V gave up 5 bases and J gave up 3 bases, with 4 bases separating them. DNA for the CDR3: TGTGCCAGCAGTCCGTACACCGGGGAGCTGTTTTTT. As protein: CASSPYTGELFF.

The chain carries TRBV5-5 and TRBJ2-1; 15 bases map to TRBD2. V dropped 7 bases and J dropped 4; count of bases not matched to a gene: 3. From germline, CDR1 is SGHKS and CDR2 YYEKEE (reference sequence). The CDR3 sequence is 15 residues long. CDR3 residues: CASRTSGGDYNEQFF. CDR3 DNA: TGTGCCAGCCGGACTAGCGGGGGGGATTACAATGAGCAGTTCTTC.

This chain joins TRBV18 and TRBJ2-5; D unclear. V was clipped by 1 base and J by 4 bases, with 7 bases between them. The CDR3 is 13 residues long. CDR1 and CDR2 from the germline V gene are KGHSH and LQKENI. This CDR3 reads CASSPRARETQYF. CDR3 coding DNA: TGTGCCAGCTCACCACGGGCCAGAGAGACCCAGTACTTC. Looking up the rest from reference TRBV18 and TRBJ2-5 gives the full variable domain: NAGVMQNPRHLVRRRGQEARLRCSPMKGHSHVYWYRQLPEEGLKFMVYLQKENIIDESGMPKERFSAEFPKEGPSILRIQQVVRGDSAAYFCASSPRARETQYFGPGTRLLVL.

The rearrangement joins TRBV2 to TRBJ2-1; a weak D match, TRBD1 (6 bases). The CDR3 contains 14 residues. CDR1 is SNHLY, CDR2 FYNNEI, per germline. The V end lost 6 bases, the J end lost 2 bases, and 11 bases lay between the germline ends. The CDR3 DNA reads TGTGCCAGCAGACGGACAGACACCTACAATGAGCAGTTCTTC. Translated: CASRRTDTYNEQFF. The full variable domain, its missing parts supplied by reference TRBV2 and TRBJ2-1, is EPEVTQTPSHQVTQMGQEVILRCVPISNHLYFYWYRQILGQKVEFLVSFYNNEISEKSEIFDDQFSVERPDGSNFTLKIRSTKLEDSAMYFCASRRTDTYNEQFFGPGTRLTVL.

V and J are TRBV11-3 and TRBJ2-5; 7 bases fit TRBD1. With V trimmed by 5 bases and J by 10 bases, 10 bases remained unmatched. This CDR3 has 13 amino acids. Germline V lookup: CDR1 SGHNT, CDR2 YENEEA. The CDR3 coding sequence is TGTGCCAGCAGCCACCAGGGGGACGATGGCCAGTACTTC. Protein product: CASSHQGDDGQYF.

This chain uses TRBV9 with TRBJ2-7; possible D gene TRBD1, 5 bases. Germline CDR1 reads SGDLS; CDR2 reads YYNGEE. With 1 base removed from V and 6 bases from J, the gap between germline ends came to 11 bases. The CDR3 extends over 13 amino acids. The CDR3: CASSVRQNGEQYF. CDR3 nucleotides: TGTGCCAGCAGCGTAAGACAGAACGGCGAGCAGTACTTC.

V is TRBV7-9 and J is TRBJ1-2; 8 nucleotides match TRBD1. This CDR3 comprises 14 residues. After removal of 5 bases from V and 8 bases from J, the junction contained 10 bases not matched to a gene. Germline V gene sequence: CDR1 SEHNR, CDR2 FQNEAQ (reference sequence). The CDR3 DNA sequence: TGTGCCAGCAGCCGTGGACAGGGTAGTAACGGCTACACCTTC. Protein: CASSRGQGSNGYTF. The full variable domain, with the rest looked up from reference TRBV7-9 and TRBJ1-2, is DTGVSQNPRHKITKRGQNVTFRCDPISEHNRLYWYRQTLGQGPEFLTYFQNEAQLEKSRLLSDRFSAERPKGSFSTLEIQRTEQGDSAMYLCASSRGQGSNGYTFGSGTRLTVV.

V usage is TRBV4-1 and J usage is TRBJ1-1, with a weak D call TRBD1 (5 bases). From germline, CDR1 is MGHRA and CDR2 YSYEKL. Deletions cut 1 base from V and 5 bases from J, with 17 bases between. This CDR3 is 16 amino acids long. CDR3 region: CASSQGQWRGFTEAFF. In nucleotides, the CDR3 is TGCGCCAGCAGCCAAGGGCAATGGAGGGGTTTTACTGAAGCTTTCTTT.

The chain has TRBV6-1 and TRBJ2-7, with TRBD2 matching 8 bases. Unmatched junction bases numbered 2, after V lost 4 bases and J lost 3 bases. From germline, CDR1 is MNHNS and CDR2 SASEGT. CDR3 length equals 13 residues. The CDR3 nucleotides read TGTGCCAGCAGTGGGGCGGGAGGCTACGAGCAGTACTTC. Amino acid sequence: CASSGAGGYEQYF.

The chain uses TRBV2 and TRBJ2-7, with 11 bases matching TRBD2. Germline-derived CDR1 and CDR2 are SNHLY and FYNNEI. With V trimmed by 4 bases and J by 6 bases, 8 bases remained unmatched. The CDR3 spans 15 residues. CDR3 nucleotides: TGTGCCAGCAGTGGTAGCGGGGGGGCTACCTCCGAGCAGTACTTC. Amino acids: CASSGSGGATSEQYF.

V is TRBV29-1 and J is TRBJ2-2; tentative D call: TRBD1 (5 bases). CDR1 SQVTM and CDR2 ANQGSEA come from the germline V gene. V lost 0 bases, J lost 2 bases, and 13 bases lay in between. There are 16 residues in the CDR3. CDR3 in amino acids: CSVEEATVFNTGELFF. The CDR3 DNA reads as TGCAGCGTTGAAGAGGCGACAGTTTTCAACACCGGGGAGCTGTTTTTT.

V usage is TRBV2 and J usage is TRBJ2-1, with D possibly matching TRBD2 (5 bases). Between the trimmed V and J ends, which lost 7 bases and 8 bases, there was a span of 21 bases. The CDR3 has 15 residues. Germline V CDR1 and CDR2: SNHLY, FYNNEI. The CDR3 nucleotides are TGTGCCAGCACCCGAAATCCTAGCTTTGGGGATGAGCAGTTCTTC. As protein: CASTRNPSFGDEQFF.

J is TRBJ1-1 and V is TRBV28; D is unclear. CDR3 size: 12 residues. Germline V lookup: CDR1 MDHEN, CDR2 SYDVKM. Trimming removed 5 bases from V and 10 bases from J, with 14 bases in between. The CDR3 here is CASSRKRVRAFF. The CDR3 region has the DNA TGTGCCAGCAGTCGAAAGAGGGTTCGAGCTTTCTTT.

V usage is TRBV18 and J usage is TRBJ2-7; D is perhaps TRBD1 (6 bases). Germline-derived CDR1 and CDR2 are KGHSH and LQKENI. The V end was cut by 5 bases, the J end by 2 bases, with 10 bases between. The CDR3 runs 13 residues. The CDR3 loop is CASSSGAAYEQYF. DNA of the CDR3: TGTGCCAGCTCATCAGGGGCTGCCTACGAGCAGTACTTC.

The J gene is TRBJ2-7, the V gene TRBV4-2, with D possibly TRBD1 on 5 matching bases. V lost 1 base and J 1 base, leaving 11 bases between the germline ends. The CDR3 contains 15 residues. Germline loops: CDR1 LGHNA, CDR2 YNFKEQ. CDR3 amino acids: CASSQGARQSYEQYF. CDR3 DNA sequence: TGTGCCAGCAGCCAAGGTGCGCGACAGTCCTACGAGCAGTACTTC.

The rearrangement links TRBV11-1 to TRBJ2-7, with a weak D call TRBD1 (6 bases). The CDR3 consists of 13 residues. Germline lookup yields CDR1 SGHAT and CDR2 FQDESV (reference sequence). The germline V and J ends were trimmed by 7 bases and 7 bases, with 17 bases remaining between them. CDR3 coding DNA: TGTGCCAGCACCGCCCAGGGGATGGGGGAGCAGTACTTC. Translation gives CASTAQGMGEQYF.